A selection of T cell receptor beta chains follows, all from one sample in a study of blood T cell repertoires in COVID-19. Assay used: immunoSEQ multiplex PCR; TCRdb lists only in-frame clones, some missing. The sample consists of 35,000 to 45,000 clones, approximately 85% of them appearing once. Sequences were obtained from peripheral blood. These receptors were obtained from a man in his 60s with acute or convalescent COVID-19. Each CDR3 is given with its conserved first and last residue. Clone size, where shown, is once, few, many, or a class for clones that have expanded.

>TRBV3-1/TRBV3-2|NA
CASSHGTRFNEQFF
>TRBV2|NA
CASRLTGGKNEQYF
>TRBV6-2/TRBV6-3|few
CASSYLMESQHF
>TRBV3-1/TRBV3-2|NA
CASRSWGGGPFSSYNEQFF
>TRBV6-5|NA
CASSYSVIQGNYGYTF
>TRBV19|NA
CASSTTGVEGYEQYF
>TRBV27|NA
CASSFSGTGVYEQYF
>TRBV4-1|NA
CASSRVLSMKNEQFF
>TRBV5-5|NA
CASSVPTGGIETQYF
>TRBV6-5|NA
CASSSRVSENTEAFF
>TRBV7-9|NA
CASSLGGLGTDTQYF
>TRBV19|NA
CASSTLNRENSNQPQHF